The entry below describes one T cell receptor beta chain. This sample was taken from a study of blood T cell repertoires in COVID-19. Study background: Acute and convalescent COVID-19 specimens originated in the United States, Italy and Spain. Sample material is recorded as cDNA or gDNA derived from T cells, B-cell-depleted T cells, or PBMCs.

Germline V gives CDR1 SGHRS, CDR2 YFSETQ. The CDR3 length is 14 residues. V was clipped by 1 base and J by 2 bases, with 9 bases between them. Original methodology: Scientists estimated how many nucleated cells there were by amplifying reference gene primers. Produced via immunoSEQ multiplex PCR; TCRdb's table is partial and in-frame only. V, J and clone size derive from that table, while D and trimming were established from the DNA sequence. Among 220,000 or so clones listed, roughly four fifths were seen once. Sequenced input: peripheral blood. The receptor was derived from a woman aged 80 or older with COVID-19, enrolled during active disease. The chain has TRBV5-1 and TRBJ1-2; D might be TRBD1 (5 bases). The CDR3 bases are TGCGCCAGCAGCTTGCAGGGTACCAACTATGGCTACACCTTC. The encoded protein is CASSLQGTNYGYTF.